The 32 T cell receptor beta chains below all came from one sample that was sequenced in a study of response to subunit inactivated influenza vaccine. Each CDR3 protein is one row after TCRdb ran MiXCR on the RT-PCR reads. This sample has 540,000 or so distinct CDR3 sequences, with 10% to 15% found just once. This sample comprised PBMCs from blood, obtained roughly 46 days after vaccination. All receptors come from a man aged 50 to 59 who received an inactivated influenza vaccine.

This clonotype appeared a few times. The rearrangement links TRBV7-9 to TRBJ2-3, with 7 nucleotides matching TRBD2. The ends lost 8 bases at V and 4 bases at J; junction bases unmatched: 6. The germline gives CDR1 SEHNR, CDR2 FQNEAQ (reference sequence). This CDR3 has 13 residues. CDR3 in amino acids: CASLRGYADTQYF. In DNA, the CDR3 is TGTGCCAGCTTGCGGGGGTACGCAGATACGCAGTATTTT.

On this clonotype: Sequence at one end of the junction differs from germline and may be a read error. The CDR3 here is CCARGPWGKPYEQYF. In nucleotides, the CDR3 is TGCTGTGCTAGAGGTCCCTGGGGAAAACCCTACGAGCAGTACTTC. The chain has TRBV20-1 and TRBJ2-7; D is ambiguous. Germline V lookup: CDR1 DFQATT, CDR2 SNEGSKA (reference sequence). CDR3 length: 15 amino acids.

This clonotype was seen a handful of times. The chain couples TRBV7-8 to TRBJ2-5, with D possibly being TRBD1 (6 bases). The CDR3 is 14 residues long. Trimming shortened V by 5 bases and J by 4 bases, and 14 bases separated the two germline ends. Germline V lookup: CDR1 SGHVS, CDR2 FQNEAQ. The CDR3 sequence is CASSPTGPRETQYF. The DNA of the CDR3 is TGTGCCAGCAGCCCGACAGGCCCTAGAGAGACCCAGTACTTC. The entire variable domain, with the rest obtained from reference TRBV7-8 and TRBJ2-5, is as follows: GAGVSQSPRYKVAKRGQDVALRCDPISGHVSLFWYQQALGQGPEFLTYFQNEAQLDKSGLPSDRFFAERPEGSVSTLKIQRTQQEDSAVYLCASSPTGPRETQYFGPGTRLLVL.

This clonotype has only a few counts. CDR3 nucleotides: TGCAGCGTCGGGGGGCGCGACACTGAAGCTTTCTTT. As protein: CSVGGRDTEAFF. The chain employs TRBV29-1 and TRBJ1-1; tentatively, D is TRBD1 (6 bases). The V and J ends lost 6 bases and 3 bases respectively, with 11 bases between them. CDR1 and CDR2 (germline): SQVTM, ANQGSEA. CDR3 length: 12 amino acids. Looking up the rest from reference TRBV29-1 and TRBJ1-1 gives the full variable domain: SAVISQKPSRDICQRGTSLTIQCQVDSQVTMMFWYRQQPGQSLTLIATANQGSEATYESGFVIDKFPISRPNLTFSTLTVSNMSPEDSSIYLCSVGGRDTEAFFGQGTRLTVV.

The sample holds a few counts of this clonotype. The rearrangement uses TRBV5-1 and TRBJ2-7; 9 bases agree with TRBD1. The CDR3 is 15 residues long. Trimming took 5 bases from V and 3 from J; bases not matched to a gene: 9. Germline lookup yields CDR1 SGHRS and CDR2 YFSETQ. Here the CDR3 DNA reads TGCGCCAGCAGTTATACCGGGACAGGGCGCTACGAGCAGTACTTC. It encodes CASSYTGTGRYEQYF.

This clonotype has just a few counts. The V gene is TRBV11-2, the J gene TRBJ2-5; D gene uncertain. V was clipped by 4 bases and J by 1 base, with 19 bases between them. CDR3 size: 17 residues. Germline V lookup: CDR1 SGHAT, CDR2 FQNNGV. In DNA, the CDR3 is TGTGCCAGCAGCTCCAGGCCTTTGGCAGATCTCCAAGAGACCCAGTACTTC. This sequence encodes CASSSRPLADLQETQYF.

The chain carries TRBV29-1 and TRBJ2-2; 8 bases fit TRBD1. This CDR3 has 14 amino acids. Germline-derived CDR1 and CDR2 are SQVTM and ANQGSEA. With 6 bases clipped from V and 1 base from J, the junction kept 4 bases outside the gene matches. The CDR3 sequence is CSVRTGRNTGELFF. The DNA for the CDR3 is TGCAGCGTACGGACAGGGAGGAACACCGGGGAGCTGTTTTTT.

This clonotype was counted ten times or more. The DNA for the CDR3 is TGTGCCAGCAGCCAAGCGGGGCAGCATTACGAGCAGTACTTC. Translating it yields CASSQAGQHYEQYF. The V call is TRBV4-2, the J call TRBJ2-7, with D perhaps given as TRBD1 or TRBD2 (5 bases each). The CDR3 totals 14 residues. Germline lookup yields CDR1 LGHNA and CDR2 YNFKEQ. V lost 1 base and J lost 4, with 11 bases in between.

This chain uses TRBV20-1 with TRBJ2-1; D might be TRBD2 (5 bases). Germline assignment: CDR1 DFQATT and CDR2 SNEGSKA (reference sequence). The CDR3 loop spans 13 amino acids. V lost 6 bases and J lost 4, with 13 bases in between. CDR3 amino acids: CSAHPRGYNEQFF. The CDR3 bases are TGCAGTGCCCACCCCCGGGGATACAATGAGCAGTTCTTC.

The chain couples TRBV28 to TRBJ2-7; 14 nucleotides line up with TRBD2. The CDR3 length is 17 residues. Germline trimming cut 3 bases from V and 4 bases from J; bases unmatched to any gene: 8. From germline, CDR1 is MDHEN and CDR2 SYDVKM. The CDR3 nucleotides read TGTGCCAGCAGTTTGTTCGGACTAGCGGGAGGAGAGTACGAGCAGTACTTC. It codes for CASSLFGLAGGEYEQYF.

V is TRBV20-1 and J is TRBJ2-7; 9 bases match TRBD1. Unmatched junction bases numbered 8, after V lost 3 bases and J lost 5 bases. CDR1 is DFQATT and CDR2 is SNEGSKA in the germline V gene (reference sequence). The CDR3 spans 14 residues. The CDR3 loop reads CSASAGTGYHEQYF. The CDR3 coding sequence is TGCAGTGCTAGTGCCGGGACAGGGTACCACGAGCAGTACTTC.

This clonotype has just a few counts. The chain employs TRBV20-1 and TRBJ2-7; D is perhaps TRBD1 (5 bases). Germline CDR1 DFQATT, CDR2 SNEGSKA (reference sequence). This CDR3 has 14 residues. Trimming cost V 5 bases and J 5 bases, with 19 bases left between them. The CDR3, as DNA: TGCAGTGCTCCAAACCCGGACACTTCCCACGAGCAGTACTTC. Translated, it gives CSAPNPDTSHEQYF.

This clonotype was detected a few times. This chain connects TRBV9 to TRBJ2-2; possible D gene TRBD2, 5 bases. The V and J ends lost 4 bases and 4 bases respectively, with 17 bases between them. The CDR3 extends over 16 amino acids. CDR1 and CDR2 (germline): SGDLS, YYNGEE. This chain's CDR3 is CASSPLERSVTGELFF. The CDR3 coding sequence is TGTGCCAGCAGCCCACTGGAGCGGAGTGTCACCGGGGAGCTGTTTTTT.

The table lists this clonotype with a few counts. The chain joins TRBV24-1 to TRBJ2-1; D not resolved. The CDR3 contains 16 residues. The germline gives CDR1 KGHDR, CDR2 SFDVKD. The V end lost 0 bases, the J end lost 5 bases, and 13 bases lay between the germline ends. CDR3 residues: CATSDLLGARDNEQFF. The CDR3 DNA follows: TGTGCCACCAGTGATTTGCTCGGAGCTAGGGACAATGAGCAGTTCTTC.

The chain combines TRBV6-1 with TRBJ1-3; D perhaps matches TRBD1 (5 bases). CDR1 and CDR2 (germline): MNHNS, SASEGT. The CDR3 has 15 residues. Trimming pared 2 bases from V and 0 bases from J, leaving 8 bases between. Here the CDR3 reads CASSERQSSGNTIYF. CDR3 DNA sequence: TGTGCCAGCAGTGAAAGACAGAGCTCTGGAAACACCATATATTTT.

The chain uses TRBV12-3 or TRBV12-4 and TRBJ1-1; no definite D call. The V and J ends lost 5 bases and 5 bases respectively, with 12 bases between them. This CDR3 spans 13 amino acids. The DNA for the CDR3 is TGTGCCAGCAGTCCAAATAGTGGGACTGAAGCTTTCTTT. It yields the protein CASSPNSGTEAFF.

This clonotype has a handful of counts. CDR3 amino acids: CASSLLGSGNTIYF. The CDR3 DNA follows: TGTGCCAGCAGCTTATTAGGGTCTGGAAACACCATATATTTT. This chain uses TRBV7-6 with TRBJ1-3; the D is unclear. The CDR3 is 14 residues long. V lost 2 bases and J 1 base, leaving 6 bases between the germline ends. Germline V gene lookup returns CDR1 SGHVS and CDR2 FNYEAQ.

The chain is built from TRBV20-1 and TRBJ2-1; a possible D gene is TRBD1 (5 bases). Looked up from germline, CDR1 is DFQATT and CDR2 is SNEGSKA (reference sequence). The ends were cut back, 2 bases at V and 8 bases at J, with 10 bases in the middle. The length of the CDR3 is 12 residues. CDR3 sequence reads: CSARLMTDEQFF. CDR3 bases: TGCAGTGCTAGATTGATGACAGATGAGCAGTTCTTC.

The chain carries TRBV3-1 and TRBJ2-7; D remains unclear. In germline, CDR1 is LGHDT, CDR2 YNNKEL (reference sequence). This CDR3 is built from 15 residues. Trimming left V 0 bases short and J 2 bases short, with 11 bases between. The CDR3 here is CASSQELTAAYEQYF. The DNA for the CDR3 is TGTGCCAGCAGCCAAGAATTGACGGCAGCCTACGAGCAGTACTTC.

The chain couples TRBV10-3 to TRBJ2-7; D may match TRBD1 or TRBD2 (7 bases each). The V end was cut by 4 bases, the J end by 2 bases, with 15 bases between. CDR3 length: 15 residues. Germline V CDR1 and CDR2: ENHRY, SYGVKD. Written as DNA, the CDR3 is TGTGCCATCAGTGGCACCAGGGGGGGTACCTACGAGCAGTACTTC. Its protein is CAISGTRGGTYEQYF.

The rearrangement joins TRBV12-3 or TRBV12-4 to TRBJ1-2; D is unclear. This CDR3 spans 13 amino acids. V was shortened by 4 bases and J by 5 bases, with 11 bases between the two germline ends. The CDR3 reads CASSWTGEYGYTF. DNA of the CDR3: TGTGCCAGCAGTTGGACGGGAGAGTATGGCTACACCTTC.

This clonotype was counted only a few times. The chain links TRBV10-3 to TRBJ2-7; D is possibly TRBD1 or TRBD2 (7 bases each). The germline V gene has CDR1 ENHRY and CDR2 SYGVKD. V lost 4 bases to trimming and J lost 0 bases, with 10 bases between them. This CDR3 has 14 amino acids. The CDR3 is CAISVRGGSYEQYF. Written as DNA, the CDR3 is TGTGCCATCAGTGTCAGGGGGGGCTCCTACGAGCAGTACTTC.

This clonotype was recorded a few times. The chain uses TRBV20-1 and TRBJ2-3; D might be TRBD1 (6 bases). The germline CDR1 and CDR2 sequences are DFQATT and SNEGSKA (reference sequence). The length of the CDR3 is 12 residues. The V end was cut by 1 base, the J end by 5 bases, with 7 bases between. The CDR3 sequence: CSARARGDTQYF. CDR3 coding DNA: TGCAGTGCTAGAGCCAGGGGAGATACGCAGTATTTT.

The CDR3 DNA follows: TGTGCCAGCTCACCCGGCTCGGGCACCACCTACGAGCAGTACTTC. Amino acids: CASSPGSGTTYEQYF. V is TRBV18 and J is TRBJ2-7; D is unresolved. Germline V gene lookup returns CDR1 KGHSH and CDR2 LQKENI. CDR3 size: 15 residues. V was shortened by 3 bases and J by 2 bases, with 14 bases between the two germline ends.

The V call is TRBV28, the J call TRBJ2-7, with a tentative D call TRBD2 (6 bases). V was trimmed by 8 bases and J by 6 bases, leaving 8 bases between them. The CDR3 extends over 10 amino acids. The germline V gene encodes CDR1 MDHEN and CDR2 SYDVKM. In nucleotides, the CDR3 is TGTGCCAGCGGAGGGGTCGAGCAGTACTTC. It encodes CASGGVEQYF.

This clonotype was recorded a few times. This chain links TRBV10-3 with TRBJ1-1; D is unresolved. V shed 8 bases and J shed 5 bases, with 12 bases lying between them. There are 12 residues in the CDR3. Germline CDR1 reads ENHRY; CDR2 reads SYGVKD. CDR3 DNA sequence: TGTGCCATCGGACCAGAAGGGACTGAAGCTTTCTTT. This encodes CAIGPEGTEAFF.

The V and J genes are TRBV15 and TRBJ2-7; 9 bases are shared with TRBD1. CDR1 LNHNV and CDR2 YYDKDF come from the germline V gene (reference sequence). The CDR3 runs 14 residues. With V trimmed by 1 base and J by 5 bases, 3 bases remained unmatched. In DNA form, the CDR3 reads TGTGCCACCAGCAGAGGCCGGGACAGGGACGAGCAGTACTTC. Protein sequence: CATSRGRDRDEQYF. Looking up the rest from reference TRBV15 and TRBJ2-7 gives the full variable domain: DAMVIQNPRYQVTQFGKPVTLSCSQTLNHNVMYWYQQKSSQAPKLLFHYYDKDFNNEADTPDNFQSRRPNTSFCFLDIRSPGLGDTAMYLCATSRGRDRDEQYFGPGTRLTVT.

This clonotype was observed many times. The rearrangement joins TRBV7-2 to TRBJ2-7; 11 bases map to TRBD2. CDR3 size: 17 residues. V trimming: 5 bases; J trimming: 2 bases; junction bases outside the gene matches: 11. Per the germline V gene, CDR1 is SGHTA and CDR2 is FQGNSA. The CDR3 loop reads CASSIGPGTSGTYEQYF. In DNA form, the CDR3 reads TGTGCCAGCAGCATAGGCCCCGGGACTAGCGGAACCTACGAGCAGTACTTC.

The genes are TRBV7-9 and TRBJ2-3; D might be TRBD1 (6 bases). Deletions cut 0 bases from V and 7 bases from J, with 14 bases between. Germline assignment: CDR1 SEHNR and CDR2 FQNEAQ (reference sequence). This CDR3 is 15 amino acids long. The CDR3 sequence is CASSLAGAVMNTQYF. DNA of the CDR3: TGTGCCAGCAGCTTAGCGGGGGCTGTTATGAATACGCAGTATTTT.

This clonotype was counted a few times. This chain joins TRBV6-2 or TRBV6-3 and TRBJ2-2; 7 bases agree with TRBD2. Germline CDR1 and CDR2: MNHEY and SVGEGT. The CDR3 spans 14 residues. V lost 7 bases, J lost 7 bases, and 9 bases stayed unmatched. CDR3 in amino acids: CASIAGAIHGELFF. Here the CDR3 DNA reads TGTGCCAGCATAGCGGGCGCCATTCACGGGGAGCTGTTTTTT.

This clonotype was counted at least ten times. The chain joins TRBV12-3 or TRBV12-4 to TRBJ1-5; D might be TRBD1 (6 bases). This CDR3 comprises 16 residues. Trimming cost V 6 bases and J 7 bases, with 22 bases left between them. The chain's CDR3 is CASSRAGGGVFQPQHF. As DNA, the CDR3 is TGTGCCAGCAGCCGGGCCGGAGGGGGGGTTTTCCAGCCCCAGCATTTT.

This clonotype occurred a few times. This chain links TRBV9 with TRBJ2-6, with 7 bases lining up with TRBD1. Germline assignment: CDR1 SGDLS and CDR2 YYNGEE. The V segment lost 4 bases and the J segment 0 bases; nucleotides outside the gene matches: 13. This CDR3 spans 19 amino acids. CDR3 sequence reads: CASSSPGWDSHSGANVLTF. CDR3 DNA: TGTGCCAGCAGCTCACCTGGGTGGGACAGCCACTCTGGGGCCAACGTCCTGACTTTC.